This record concerns one T cell receptor beta chain sequence. What it recognizes is unknown. The data are from a study of T cells after yellow fever vaccination. Study observations and caveats: Only a minor proportion of clonotypes was detected across both CD4 and CD8 compartments. One caveat is that FACS-sorted repertoires could contain abundant clonotypes contaminating from the bulk population.

V dropped 3 bases and J dropped 7 bases, with 17 bases sitting between them. Germline V gene data show CDR1 as SGHRS and CDR2 as YFSETQ. The CDR3 covers 14 residues. UMIs were added to TCR cDNA along with a universal primer site when it was made by 5'RACE template switching. One entry per CDR3 protein results from TCRdb running MiXCR on the 5' RACE reads. The table records some 240,000 distinct CDR3 sequences, about 5.2% of them present only once. This receptor was obtained from a man between 18 and 35 years old who received the YFV17D yellow fever vaccine. The J gene is TRBJ2-7, the V gene TRBV5-1; a weak D match, TRBD2 (6 bases). Source: CD4+ T cells sorted from PBMCs, taken on the day of the yellow fever booster vaccination. The CDR3 protein is CASSSGLSAGEQYV. For the CDR3, the DNA is TGCGCCAGCAGCTCCGGACTATCGGCCGGGGAGCAGTACGTC.